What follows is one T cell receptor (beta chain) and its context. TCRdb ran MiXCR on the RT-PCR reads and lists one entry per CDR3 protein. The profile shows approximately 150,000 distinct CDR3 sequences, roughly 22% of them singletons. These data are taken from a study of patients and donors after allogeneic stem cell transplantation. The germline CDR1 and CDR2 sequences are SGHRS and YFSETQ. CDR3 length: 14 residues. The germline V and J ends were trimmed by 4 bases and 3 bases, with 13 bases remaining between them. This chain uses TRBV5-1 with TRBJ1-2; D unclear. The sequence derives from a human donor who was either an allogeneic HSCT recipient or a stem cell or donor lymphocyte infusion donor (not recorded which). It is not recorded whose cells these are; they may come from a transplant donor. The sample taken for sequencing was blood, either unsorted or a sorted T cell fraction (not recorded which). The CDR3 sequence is CASSLENWDYGYTF. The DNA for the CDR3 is TGCGCCAGCAGCCTCGAAAATTGGGACTATGGCTACACCTTC.